This is a list of T cell receptor beta chains from one sample in a study of blood T cell dynamics during melanoma immunotherapy. Assay: immunoSEQ multiplex PCR; the TCRdb copy retains only in-frame clones and omits some. This sample carries over 10,000 clones, roughly nine tenths of them seen once, and the ten largest clones take about 0.17%. The sequences come from effector memory CD8+ T cells from blood, collected from a patient treated with checkpoint blockade. The receptors derive from a human donor with melanoma. The CDR3 runs from the conserved cysteine through the conserved F or W. The D gene is left open where the match is weak. Not every row has a clone size; where given, it reads once, few, many or a size class.

10,TRBJ2-3,.,TRBV10-1,.,TGCCCCGCCAAGGTAGATACGCAGTATTTT,CPAKVDTQYF
13,TRBJ2-3,.,TRBV2,.,TGTGCCAGCAGTGAGGTCTACACAGATACGCAGTATTTT,CASSEVYTDTQYF
17,TRBJ1-2,.,TRBV4-1,.,TGCGCCAGCAGCCTATCTCGGGGTTTACTTACTAACTATGGCTACACCTTC,CASSLSRGLLTNYGYTF
14,TRBJ1-5,few,TRBV7-9,.,TGTGCCAGCAGCTTAAGTGATAGCAATCAGCCCCAGCATTTT,CASSLSDSNQPQHF
15,TRBJ2-7,.,TRBV27,TRBD1,TGTGCCAGCAGTTTCACTCTGGGACAGGGCGTCGAGCAGTACTTC,CASSFTLGQGVEQYF
14,TRBJ1-4,.,TRBV4-1,TRBD1,TGCGCCAGCAGCCAAGAAGCAGGGGGTGAAAAACTGTTTTTT,CASSQEAGGEKLFF
11,TRBJ2-1,.,TRBV9,.,TGTGCCAGCAGCACCTACAATGAGCAGTTCTTC,CASSTYNEQFF
17,TRBJ2-7,.,TRBV30,.,TGTGCCTGGAGCGCCTTTGAGGTAGGGGCCCTTGCCTACGAGCAGTACTTC,CAWSAFEVGALAYEQYF
14,TRBJ2-5,.,TRBV27,TRBD1,TGTGCCAGCAGTTTGACAGGGGGCTTGCAGACCCAGTACTTC,CASSLTGGLQTQYF
13,TRBJ1-3,.,TRBV7-8,.,TGTGCCAGCAGTTTTTACTCTGGAAACACCATATATTTT,CASSFYSGNTIYF
13,TRBJ2-1,.,TRBV27,.,TGTGCCAGCAGTCTAGCTGGGTGGAATGAGCAGTTCTTC,CASSLAGWNEQFF
13,TRBJ2-5,.,TRBV4-1,.,TGCGCCAGCAGCCAAGTAAACGTAGGGACCCAGTACTTC,CASSQVNVGTQYF
17,TRBJ2-3,once,TRBV4-1,TRBD1,TGCGCCAGCAGCCAACCCCCGGTCGGCAGGGGGACAGATACGCAGTATTTT,CASSQPPVGRGTDTQYF
12,TRBJ2-5,.,TRBV29-1,.,TGCAGCGTGACATGGGTTAGAGAGACCCAGTACTTC,CSVTWVRETQYF
14,TRBJ2-1,.,TRBV19,.,TGTGCCAGTAGTCGGGGGAGCTCCTACAATGAGCAGTTCTTC,CASSRGSSYNEQFF
16,TRBJ1-2,.,TRBV28,.,TGTGCCAGCAGTTTCATTTTCGCGGGCGGCGGCTATGGCTACACCTTC,CASSFIFAGGGYGYTF
16,TRBJ2-1,.,TRBV5-6,.,TGTGCCAGCAGCTTGGGCTGGCTAGGGTCCTACAATGAGCAGTTCTTC,CASSLGWLGSYNEQFF
15,TRBJ2-7,.,TRBV2,.,TGTGCCAGCAGTGAGGGGGATTTGAGCTCCTACGAGCAGTACTTC,CASSEGDLSSYEQYF
15,TRBJ2-7,.,TRBV9,.,TGTGCCAGCAGCGTAGGAGATGGGATTTCCTACGAGCAGTACTTC,CASSVGDGISYEQYF
14,TRBJ1-1,.,TRBV19,TRBD1,TGTGCCAGTACCCCGACAGGGTCGGGCACTGAAGCTTTCTTT,CASTPTGSGTEAFF
15,TRBJ1-2,.,TRBV28,.,TGTGCCAGCAGTTTCCGGGACCTAGGACTCTATGGCTACACCTTC,CASSFRDLGLYGYTF
14,TRBJ2-3,.,TRBV19,TRBD2,TGTGCCAGTAGTCCACTAGCGGGAGCGGATACGCAGTATTTT,CASSPLAGADTQYF